This TCR beta chain was sequenced during a study of CD8 T cells in Susac syndrome. Germline CDR1 reads MNHEY; CDR2 reads SMNVEV (reference sequence). The CDR3 runs to 17 residues. Trimming cost V 4 bases and J 2 bases, with 18 bases left between them. RNA totalling roughly 0.45 to 1 ug underwent reverse transcription with random hexamers. From the immunoSEQ multiplex PCR reads, TCRdb called clonotypes with MiXCR, one entry per CDR3 protein. This sample has roughly 200,000 distinct CDR3 sequences, with 75% to 95% found just once. The clonotype comes from a human donor with Susac syndrome. This chain joins TRBV27 and TRBJ1-5; D gene unclear. Sequencing was carried out using CD4+ T cells from PBMCs. CDR3 DNA sequence: TGTGCCAGCAGTTCCACGTCAGGTTCTCTTCGCAATCAGCCCCAGCATTTT. It codes for CASSSTSGSLRNQPQHF.